The count of the clone carrying this T cell receptor (beta chain) is one. Its antigen remains unknown. The repertoire was sequenced with immunoSEQ multiplex PCR; TCRdb's copy has only in-frame clones and lacks some. The sample yields 350,000 to 600,000 clones, 89% seen once. The source of the sample is a study of Ad26.COV2.S vaccination and SARS-CoV-2 variants. Study-wide context: The donor was enrolled in the Ad26.COV2.S arm of the COV1001 trial. Findings and limits, study-wide: An underestimation of total T cell responses may have resulted from the TCR breadth and depth analyses. The study found similar non-spike TCR breadth in vaccine and placebo recipients.

CDR1 is MNHNY and CDR2 is SVGAGI in the germline V gene (reference sequence). The CDR3 is 13 residues long. V was shortened by 5 bases and J by 8 bases, with 13 bases between the two germline ends. Stated treatment: roughly 20 received Ad26.COV2.S at low or high dose, single or two shots; about 5 received placebo; per-sample allocation not given. Vaccine and placebo recipients were sampled on day 63 after the first injection. This sequence originates from a person aged 18-60 years who received the Ad26.COV2.S COVID-19 vaccine or a placebo. The starting material was peripheral blood, obtained in a trial of Ad26.COV2.S vaccine versus placebo. The chain recombines TRBV6-6 with TRBJ2-1, with D tentatively TRBD1 (5 bases). CDR3 sequence reads: CASSDSYNHEQFF. The CDR3, as DNA: TGTGCCAGCAGTGACAGCTATAACCATGAGCAGTTCTTC.